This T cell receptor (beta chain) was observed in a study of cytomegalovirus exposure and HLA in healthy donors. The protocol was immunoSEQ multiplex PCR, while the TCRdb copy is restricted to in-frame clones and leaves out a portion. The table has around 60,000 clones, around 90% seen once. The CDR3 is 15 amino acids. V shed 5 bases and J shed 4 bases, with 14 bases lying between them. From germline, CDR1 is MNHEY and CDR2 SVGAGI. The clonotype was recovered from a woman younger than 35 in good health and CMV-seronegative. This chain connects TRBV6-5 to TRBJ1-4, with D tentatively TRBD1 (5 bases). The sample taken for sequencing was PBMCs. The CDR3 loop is CASSPGGDYNEKLFF. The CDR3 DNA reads TGTGCCAGCAGTCCGGGGGGGGACTATAATGAAAAACTGTTTTTT.